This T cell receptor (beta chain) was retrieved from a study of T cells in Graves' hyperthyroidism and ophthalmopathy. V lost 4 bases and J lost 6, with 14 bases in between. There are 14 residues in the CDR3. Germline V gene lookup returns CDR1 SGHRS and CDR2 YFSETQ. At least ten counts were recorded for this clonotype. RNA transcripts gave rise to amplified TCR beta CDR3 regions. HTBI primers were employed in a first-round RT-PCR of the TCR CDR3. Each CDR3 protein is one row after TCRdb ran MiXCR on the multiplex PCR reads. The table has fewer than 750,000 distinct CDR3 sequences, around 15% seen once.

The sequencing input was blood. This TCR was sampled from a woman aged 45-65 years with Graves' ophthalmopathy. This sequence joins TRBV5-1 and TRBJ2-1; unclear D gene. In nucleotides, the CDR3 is TGCGCCAGCAGCCCGGATGACTCGGGCAATGAGCAGTTCTTC. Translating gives CASSPDDSGNEQFF.